Below are 20 T cell receptor beta chains sequenced from a single sample in a study of OX40 agonist ivuxolimab in advanced cancers. Profiled with immunoSEQ multiplex PCR; TCRdb holds only in-frame clones, not every one. This table has some 77,000 clones, roughly 84% appearing once. The material was CD4+ or CD8+ T cells sorted from blood, obtained in a trial of the OX40 agonist ivuxolimab. The receptors were sampled from an adult with an advanced solid tumor such as melanoma, head and neck, liver or kidney cancer.

CDR3 sequence (DNA): TGCGCCAGCAGCTTGGATGTAGGGGCGAACGAGCAGTACTTC. Translation: CASSLDVGANEQYF. The J gene is TRBJ2-7, the V gene TRBV5-1; tentatively, D is TRBD1 (5 bases). This CDR3 has 14 amino acids. Germline V gene sequence: CDR1 SGHRS, CDR2 YFSETQ. Trimming took 0 bases from V and 5 from J, leaving 12 bases between them. Combining the CDR3 with reference TRBV5-1 and TRBJ2-7 gives the whole variable domain KAGVTQTPRYLIKTRGQQVTLSCSPISGHRSVSWYQQTPGQGLQFLFEYFSETQRNKGNFPGRFSGRQFSNSRSEMNVSTLELGDSALYLCASSLDVGANEQYFGPGTRLTVT.

This chain joins TRBV28 and TRBJ2-7, with D possibly matching TRBD2 (6 bases). The CDR3 is made up of 15 amino acids. Germline CDR1 reads MDHEN; CDR2 reads SYDVKM. Trimming shortened V by 1 base and J by 1 base, and 11 bases separated the two germline ends. CDR3 sequence reads: CASSLFSGSSYEQYF. For the CDR3, the DNA is TGTGCCAGCAGTTTATTTAGCGGAAGTTCCTACGAGCAGTACTTC.

The gene calls are TRBV27 and TRBJ1-1, with D uncertain. This CDR3 is 16 amino acids long. Germline V CDR1 and CDR2: MNHEY, SMNVEV (reference sequence). V was clipped by 3 bases and J by 4 bases, with 18 bases between them. CDR3 sequence: CASSFEPVWASTEAFF. CDR3 sequence (DNA): TGTGCCAGCAGTTTTGAACCCGTATGGGCTAGCACTGAAGCTTTCTTT.

The J gene is TRBJ1-3, the V gene TRBV6-1; 7 nucleotides line up with TRBD1. The CDR3 consists of 15 residues. Germline trimming cut 5 bases from V and 0 bases from J; bases unmatched to any gene: 4. Germline lookup yields CDR1 MNHNS and CDR2 SASEGT. CDR3 coding DNA: TGTGCCAGCAGTTTCGGACAGGACTCTGGAAACACCATATATTTT. This sequence encodes CASSFGQDSGNTIYF.

This clone has a single count. The chain has TRBV12-5 and TRBJ2-6, with D tentatively TRBD2 (6 bases). Germline CDR1 is LGHNT and CDR2 is FRNRAP. V gave up 7 bases and J gave up 3 bases, with 13 bases separating them. CDR3 length equals 15 residues. This CDR3 reads CASAPSGSGANVLTF. DNA for the CDR3: TGTGCTAGTGCCCCCTCCGGGAGTGGGGCCAACGTCCTGACTTTC.

The rearrangement uses TRBV4-1 and TRBJ2-1, with D unresolved. V lost 1 base and J 9 bases, leaving 19 bases between the germline ends. The germline gives CDR1 MGHRA, CDR2 YSYEKL. The CDR3 totals 16 residues. Here the CDR3 reads CASSQVDLVSWGEQFF. The CDR3 region has the DNA TGCGCCAGCAGCCAAGTTGATTTAGTGTCGTGGGGTGAGCAGTTCTTC.

The rearrangement joins TRBV19 to TRBJ2-7, with TRBD1 matching over 12 bases. The CDR3 contains 14 residues. Trimming cost V 6 bases and J 4 bases; bases outside gene matches: 4. Looked up from germline, CDR1 is LNHDA and CDR2 is SQIVND (reference sequence). The CDR3 reads CASRLGQGAYEQYF. The DNA of the CDR3 is TGTGCCAGTAGATTGGGACAGGGGGCTTACGAGCAGTACTTC.

The chain is built from TRBV28 and TRBJ1-2; D possibly corresponds to TRBD1 (6 bases). The germline V and J ends were trimmed by 6 bases and 0 bases, with 11 bases remaining between them. This CDR3 has 14 amino acids. CDR1 MDHEN and CDR2 SYDVKM come from the germline V gene. The chain's CDR3 is CASSLQGANYGYTF. CDR3 bases: TGTGCCAGCAGCCTACAGGGAGCTAACTATGGCTACACCTTC.

The chain links TRBV2 to TRBJ2-5; no clear D. The CDR3 totals 14 residues. CDR1 and CDR2 (germline): SNHLY, FYNNEI. With 4 bases removed from V and 2 bases from J, the gap between germline ends came to 11 bases. CDR3 nucleotides: TGTGCCAGCAGTGTAAATAAACGTCAAGAGACCCAGTACTTC. Amino acids: CASSVNKRQETQYF.

By its share, this clone is medium-sized. The chain is built from TRBV18 and TRBJ1-5; D is possibly TRBD1 (6 bases). From germline, CDR1 is KGHSH and CDR2 LQKENI. CDR3 size: 15 residues. Trimming took 5 bases from V and 5 from J, leaving 16 bases between them. The CDR3 bases are TGTGCCAGCTCAACTACAGGGTCGAGGGATCAGCCCCAGCATTTT. Translation gives CASSTTGSRDQPQHF.

This sequence joins TRBV5-6 and TRBJ1-4; D ambiguous. This CDR3 region has 14 residues. The ends were cut back, 4 bases at V and 4 bases at J, with 11 bases in the middle. Germline V gene sequence: CDR1 SGHDT, CDR2 YYEEEE. CDR3: CASSRLWGNEKLFF. CDR3 DNA sequence: TGTGCCAGCAGCCGGCTGTGGGGTAATGAAAAACTGTTTTTT.

The J gene is TRBJ2-3, the V gene TRBV5-1; 9 bases fit TRBD1. The germline CDR1 and CDR2 sequences are SGHRS and YFSETQ. Trimming cost V 1 base and J 5 bases; bases outside gene matches: 8. CDR3 length: 16 residues. As DNA, the CDR3 is TGCGCCAGCAGCTTGACAGGGGGCAGGAGGGAAGATACGCAGTATTTT. Its translation is CASSLTGGRREDTQYF.

The V call is TRBV2, the J call TRBJ1-1, with TRBD1 identical over 10 bases. The CDR3 sequence is 16 residues long. J was trimmed by 12 bases and V by 7 bases; bases with no gene match: 20. Germline values: CDR1 SNHLY, CDR2 FYNNEI. CDR3 region: CASNGQGVTPGKGSFF. In DNA, the CDR3 is TGTGCCAGCAACGGACAGGGGGTCACCCCTGGGAAAGGGTCTTTCTTT.

The chain uses TRBV7-9 and TRBJ2-2, with D unclear. V lost 5 bases, J lost 3 bases, and 13 bases lay in between. The CDR3 loop spans 15 amino acids. Germline loops: CDR1 SEHNR, CDR2 FQNEAQ (reference sequence). CDR3 loop: CASSQGPWDTGELFF. The CDR3 nucleotides are TGTGCCAGCAGCCAAGGCCCATGGGACACCGGGGAGCTGTTTTTT.

The CDR3 DNA is TGCGCCAGCAGCTTGGAGGCCGCACGCGAGCTGTTTTTT. Its protein product is CASSLEAARELFF. The genes are TRBV5-1 and TRBJ2-2; unclear D gene. Germline values: CDR1 SGHRS, CDR2 YFSETQ. V was pared by 0 bases and J by 11 bases, with 11 bases between. CDR3 length equals 13 residues.

The V call is TRBV19, the J call TRBJ2-1; TRBD2 agrees at 7 bases. CDR1 is LNHDA, CDR2 SQIVND, per germline (reference sequence). CDR3 length: 13 amino acids. With 7 bases clipped from V and 10 bases from J, the junction kept 10 bases outside the gene matches. The CDR3 bases are TGTGCCAGTAATTTCGTGGGGGGGAAAGAGCAGTTCTTC. Protein sequence: CASNFVGGKEQFF.

The rearrangement uses TRBV6-1 and TRBJ2-7; maybe TRBD2 (6 bases). CDR3 length: 13 residues. The V gene lost 6 bases and the J gene lost 4 bases, with 13 bases spanning the gap. Germline V gives CDR1 MNHNS, CDR2 SASEGT. CDR3 residues: CASSRDLPYEQYF. The CDR3 nucleotides read TGTGCCAGCAGCCGGGACTTGCCGTACGAGCAGTACTTC.

CDR3 protein: CASSQEPPGALSGNTIYF. DNA of the CDR3: TGCGCCAGCAGCCAAGAGCCCCCAGGGGCCCTCTCTGGAAACACCATATATTTT. This chain links TRBV4-1 with TRBJ1-3, with a possible D match to TRBD1 (6 bases). CDR1 and CDR2 from the germline V gene are MGHRA and YSYEKL. V was shortened by 0 bases and J by 0 bases, with 15 bases between the two germline ends. This CDR3 spans 18 amino acids.

V usage is TRBV10-3 and J usage is TRBJ1-2, with 9 positions matching TRBD1. From germline, CDR1 is ENHRY and CDR2 SYGVKD. This CDR3 is 14 amino acids long. J was trimmed by 4 bases and V by 3 bases; bases with no gene match: 3. CDR3 protein: CAISDDRGIYGYTF. In DNA, the CDR3 is TGTGCCATCAGTGATGACAGGGGGATCTATGGCTACACCTTC.

The V call is TRBV6-4, the J call TRBJ2-5; a weak D match, TRBD2 (5 bases). Per germline, CDR1 MRHNA and CDR2 SNTAGT. The CDR3 sequence is 13 residues long. V was cut by 2 bases and J by 3 bases, with 7 bases left in between. CDR3 sequence (DNA): TGTGCCAGCAGTGACAGGACTGAAGAGACCCAGTACTTC. This gives the protein CASSDRTEETQYF.